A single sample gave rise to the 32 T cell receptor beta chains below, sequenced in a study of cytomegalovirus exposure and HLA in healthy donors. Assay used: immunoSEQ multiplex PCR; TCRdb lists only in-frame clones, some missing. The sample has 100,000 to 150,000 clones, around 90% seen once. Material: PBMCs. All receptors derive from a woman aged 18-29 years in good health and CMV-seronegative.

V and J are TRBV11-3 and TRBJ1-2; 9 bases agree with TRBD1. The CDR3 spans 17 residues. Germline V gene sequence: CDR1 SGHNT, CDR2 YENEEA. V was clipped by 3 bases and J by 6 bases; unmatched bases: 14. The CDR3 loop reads CASSFSGTGLILDGYTF. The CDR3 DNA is TGTGCCAGCAGCTTTTCCGGGACAGGGTTAATCCTGGATGGCTACACCTTC.

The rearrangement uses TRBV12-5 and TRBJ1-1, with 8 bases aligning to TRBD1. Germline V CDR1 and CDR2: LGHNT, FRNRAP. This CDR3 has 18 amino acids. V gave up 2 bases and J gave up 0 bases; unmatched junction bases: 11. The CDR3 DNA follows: TGTGCTAGTGGTTTGCATAACGTCCAGGGGGCTATGAACACTGAAGCTTTCTTT. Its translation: CASGLHNVQGAMNTEAFF. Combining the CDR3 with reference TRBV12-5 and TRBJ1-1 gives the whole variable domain DARVTQTPRHKVTEMGQEVTMRCQPILGHNTVFWYRQTMMQGLELLAYFRNRAPLDDSGMPKDRFSAEMPDATLATLKIQPSEPRDSAVYFCASGLHNVQGAMNTEAFFGQGTRLTVV.

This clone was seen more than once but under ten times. This CDR3 reads CASSFGQGHYGYTF. As DNA, the CDR3 is TGTGCCAGCAGCTTCGGACAGGGCCACTATGGCTACACCTTC. The chain is built from TRBV7-9 and TRBJ1-2, with 8 bases fitting TRBD1. The V gene's germline CDR1 is SEHNR and CDR2 FQNEAQ (reference sequence). The trim removed 3 bases at V and 3 bases at J, leaving 3 bases unmatched. The CDR3 has 14 amino acids.

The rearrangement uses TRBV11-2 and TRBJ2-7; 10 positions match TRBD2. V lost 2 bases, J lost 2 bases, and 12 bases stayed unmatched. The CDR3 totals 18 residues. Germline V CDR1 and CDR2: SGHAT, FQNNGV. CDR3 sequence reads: CASSLRSLAGVKTYEQYF. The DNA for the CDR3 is TGTGCCAGCAGCTTAAGATCGCTAGCGGGAGTTAAAACCTACGAGCAGTACTTC.

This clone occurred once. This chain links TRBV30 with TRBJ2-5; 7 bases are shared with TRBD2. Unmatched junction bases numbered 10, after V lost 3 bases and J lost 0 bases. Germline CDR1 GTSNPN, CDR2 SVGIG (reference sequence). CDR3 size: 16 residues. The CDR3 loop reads CAWSVGSLADQETQYF. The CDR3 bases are TGTGCCTGGAGCGTAGGATCCCTAGCGGACCAAGAGACCCAGTACTTC.

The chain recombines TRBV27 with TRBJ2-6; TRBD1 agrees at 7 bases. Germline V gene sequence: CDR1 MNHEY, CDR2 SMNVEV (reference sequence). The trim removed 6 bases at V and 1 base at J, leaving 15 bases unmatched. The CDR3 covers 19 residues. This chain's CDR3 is CASSGRDSGYSSGANVLTF. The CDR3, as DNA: TGTGCCAGCAGCGGCCGGGACAGTGGATACAGTTCTGGGGCCAACGTCCTGACTTTC.

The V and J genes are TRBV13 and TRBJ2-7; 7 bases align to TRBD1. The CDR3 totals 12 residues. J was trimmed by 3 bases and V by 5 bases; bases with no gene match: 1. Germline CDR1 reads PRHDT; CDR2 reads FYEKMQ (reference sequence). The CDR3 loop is CASSRGRYEQYF. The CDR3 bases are TGTGCCAGCAGCAGGGGGCGCTACGAGCAGTACTTC.

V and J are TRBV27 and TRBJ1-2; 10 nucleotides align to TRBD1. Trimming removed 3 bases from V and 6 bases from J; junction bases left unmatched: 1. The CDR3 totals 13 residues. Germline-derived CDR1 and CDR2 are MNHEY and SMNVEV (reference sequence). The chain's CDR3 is CASSLGTGDGYTF. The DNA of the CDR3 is TGTGCCAGCAGTTTGGGGACAGGGGATGGCTACACCTTC.

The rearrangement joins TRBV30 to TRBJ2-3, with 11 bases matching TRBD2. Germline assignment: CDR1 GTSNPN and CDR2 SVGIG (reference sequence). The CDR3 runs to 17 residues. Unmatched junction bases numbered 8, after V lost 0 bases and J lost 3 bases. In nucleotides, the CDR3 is TGTGCCTGGAGTGTACGTGGGCTAGCGGGAGGTACAGATACGCAGTATTTT. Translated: CAWSVRGLAGGTDTQYF.

Written as DNA, the CDR3 is TGTGCCAGCAGCTTAGTCAGCTCTGGAAACACCATATATTTT. As protein: CASSLVSSGNTIYF. The chain joins TRBV7-9 to TRBJ1-3; D call uncertain. V was shortened by 1 base and J by 0 bases, with 4 bases between the two germline ends. Germline lookup yields CDR1 SEHNR and CDR2 FQNEAQ (reference sequence). The CDR3 spans 14 residues.

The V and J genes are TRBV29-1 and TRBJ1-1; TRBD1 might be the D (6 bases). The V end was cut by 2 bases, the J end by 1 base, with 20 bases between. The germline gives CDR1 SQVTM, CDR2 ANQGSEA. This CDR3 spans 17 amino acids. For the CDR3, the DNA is TGCAGCGTTGAAAGCCCTCGGGGGGCCAGAACGAACACTGAAGCTTTCTTT. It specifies CSVESPRGARTNTEAFF.

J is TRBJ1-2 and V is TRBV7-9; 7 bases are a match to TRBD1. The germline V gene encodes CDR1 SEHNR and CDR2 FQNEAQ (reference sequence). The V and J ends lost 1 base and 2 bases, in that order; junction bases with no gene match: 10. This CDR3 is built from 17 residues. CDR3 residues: CASSLVGDREANYGYTF. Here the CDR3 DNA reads TGTGCCAGCAGCTTAGTTGGGGACAGAGAAGCAAACTATGGCTACACCTTC.

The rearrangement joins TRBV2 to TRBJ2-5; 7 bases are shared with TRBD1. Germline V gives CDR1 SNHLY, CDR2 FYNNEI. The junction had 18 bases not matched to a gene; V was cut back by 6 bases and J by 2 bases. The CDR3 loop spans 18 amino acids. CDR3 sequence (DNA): TGTGCCAGCAGGGGACAGCAAATATCATGGGCCCGACAAGAGACCCAGTACTTC. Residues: CASRGQQISWARQETQYF. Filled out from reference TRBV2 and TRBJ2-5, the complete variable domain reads EPEVTQTPSHQVTQMGQEVILRCVPISNHLYFYWYRQILGQKVEFLVSFYNNEISEKSEIFDDQFSVERPDGSNFTLKIRSTKLEDSAMYFCASRGQQISWARQETQYFGPGTRLLVL.

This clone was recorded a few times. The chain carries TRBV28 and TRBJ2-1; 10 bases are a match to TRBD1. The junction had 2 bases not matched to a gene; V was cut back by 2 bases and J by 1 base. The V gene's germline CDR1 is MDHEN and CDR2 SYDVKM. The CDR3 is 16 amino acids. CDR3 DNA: TGTGCCAGCAGTTTACGGACAGGGGGGTCCTACAATGAGCAGTTCTTC. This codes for CASSLRTGGSYNEQFF.

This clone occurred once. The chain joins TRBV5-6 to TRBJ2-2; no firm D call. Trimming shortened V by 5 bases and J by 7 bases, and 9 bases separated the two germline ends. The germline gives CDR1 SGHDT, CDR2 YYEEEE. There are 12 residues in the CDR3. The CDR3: CASSPSVGELFF. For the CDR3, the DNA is TGTGCCAGCAGTCCGTCAGTCGGGGAGCTGTTTTTT.

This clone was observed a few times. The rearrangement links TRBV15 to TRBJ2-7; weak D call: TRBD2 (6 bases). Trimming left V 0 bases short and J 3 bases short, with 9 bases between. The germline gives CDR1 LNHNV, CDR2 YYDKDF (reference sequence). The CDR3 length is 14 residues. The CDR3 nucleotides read TGTGCCACCAGCAGAGATGGGGGAGGCTACGAGCAGTACTTC. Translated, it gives CATSRDGGGYEQYF.

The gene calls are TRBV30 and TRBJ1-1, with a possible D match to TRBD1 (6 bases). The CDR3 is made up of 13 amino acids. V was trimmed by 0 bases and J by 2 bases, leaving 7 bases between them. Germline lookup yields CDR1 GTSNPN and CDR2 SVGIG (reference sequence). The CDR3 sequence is CAWSVQGNTEAFF. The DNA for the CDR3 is TGTGCCTGGAGTGTACAGGGTAACACTGAAGCTTTCTTT.

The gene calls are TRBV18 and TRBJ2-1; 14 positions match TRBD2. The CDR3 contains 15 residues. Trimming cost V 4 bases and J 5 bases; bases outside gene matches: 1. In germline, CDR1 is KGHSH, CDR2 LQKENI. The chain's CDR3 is CASSRGLAGDNEQFF. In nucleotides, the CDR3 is TGTGCCAGCTCACGGGGACTAGCGGGAGACAATGAGCAGTTCTTC.

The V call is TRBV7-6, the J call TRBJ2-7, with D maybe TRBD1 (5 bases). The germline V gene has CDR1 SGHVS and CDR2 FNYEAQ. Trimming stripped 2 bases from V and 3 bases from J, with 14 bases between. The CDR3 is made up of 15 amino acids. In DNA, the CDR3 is TGTGCCAGCAGCTTACGGCAGGGAAGAGTCTACGAGCAGTACTTC. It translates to CASSLRQGRVYEQYF.

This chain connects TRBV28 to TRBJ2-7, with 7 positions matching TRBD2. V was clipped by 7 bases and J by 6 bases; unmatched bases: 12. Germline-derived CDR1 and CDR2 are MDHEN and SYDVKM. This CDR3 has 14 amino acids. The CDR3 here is CASMWGGPSAEQYF. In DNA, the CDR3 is TGTGCCAGCATGTGGGGGGGACCGTCGGCCGAGCAGTACTTC.

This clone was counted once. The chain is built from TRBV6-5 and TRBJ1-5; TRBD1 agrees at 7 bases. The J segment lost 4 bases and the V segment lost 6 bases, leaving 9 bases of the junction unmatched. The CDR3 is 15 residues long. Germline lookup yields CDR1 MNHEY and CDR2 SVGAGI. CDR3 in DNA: TGTGCCAGCAGCAATGACAGGGCCCATAATCAGCCCCAGCATTTT. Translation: CASSNDRAHNQPQHF.

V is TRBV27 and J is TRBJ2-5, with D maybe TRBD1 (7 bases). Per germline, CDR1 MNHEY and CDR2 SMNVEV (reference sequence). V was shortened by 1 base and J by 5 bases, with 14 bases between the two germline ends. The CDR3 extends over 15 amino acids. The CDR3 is CASSLLGRGDETQYF. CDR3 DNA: TGTGCCAGCAGTTTATTGGGCAGGGGGGATGAGACCCAGTACTTC.

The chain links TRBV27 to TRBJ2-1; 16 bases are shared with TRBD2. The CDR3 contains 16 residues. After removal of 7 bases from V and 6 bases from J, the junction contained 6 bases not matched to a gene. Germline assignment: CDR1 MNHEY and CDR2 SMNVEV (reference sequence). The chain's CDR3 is CASKQGTSGRVNEQFF. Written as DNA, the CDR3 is TGTGCCAGCAAACAAGGGACTAGCGGGAGGGTCAATGAGCAGTTCTTC.

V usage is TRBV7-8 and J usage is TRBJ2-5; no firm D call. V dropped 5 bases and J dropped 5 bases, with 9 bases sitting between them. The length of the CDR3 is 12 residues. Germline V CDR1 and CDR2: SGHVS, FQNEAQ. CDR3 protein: CASSLLRETQYF. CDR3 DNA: TGTGCCAGCAGCCTCCTTCGGGAGACCCAGTACTTC.

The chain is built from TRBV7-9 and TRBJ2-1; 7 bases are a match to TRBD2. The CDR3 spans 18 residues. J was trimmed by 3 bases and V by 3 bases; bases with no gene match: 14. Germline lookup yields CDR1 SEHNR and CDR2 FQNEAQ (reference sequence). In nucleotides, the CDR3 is TGTGCCAGCAGCTTCCCAGCTCGGGCTAGCGGATTCTACAATGAGCAGTTCTTC. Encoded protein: CASSFPARASGFYNEQFF.

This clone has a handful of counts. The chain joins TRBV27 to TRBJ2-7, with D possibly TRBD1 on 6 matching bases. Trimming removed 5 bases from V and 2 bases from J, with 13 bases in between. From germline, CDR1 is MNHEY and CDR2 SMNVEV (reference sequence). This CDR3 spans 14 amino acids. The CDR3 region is CASSPLGQTYEQYF. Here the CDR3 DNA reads TGTGCCAGCAGTCCCCTGGGACAAACCTACGAGCAGTACTTC.

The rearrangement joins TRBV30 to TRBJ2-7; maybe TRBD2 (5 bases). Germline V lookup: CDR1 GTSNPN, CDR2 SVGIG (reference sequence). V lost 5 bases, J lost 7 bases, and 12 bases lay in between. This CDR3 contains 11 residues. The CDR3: CAWGRSGEQYF. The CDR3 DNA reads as TGTGCCTGGGGGCGTTCGGGGGAGCAGTACTTC. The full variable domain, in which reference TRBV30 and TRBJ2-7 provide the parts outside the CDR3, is SQTIHQWPATLVQPVGSPLSLECTVEGTSNPNLYWYRQAAGRGLQLLFYSVGIGQISSEVPQNLSASRPQDRQFILSSKKLLLSDSGFYLCAWGRSGEQYFGPGTRLTVT.

The DNA of the CDR3 is TGTGCCACCAGCAGAGATGCAGGCAAGGCTAATGAAAAACTGTTTTTT. Residues: CATSRDAGKANEKLFF. V and J are TRBV15 and TRBJ1-4; D unresolved. This CDR3 has 16 amino acids. Trimming shortened V by 0 bases and J by 3 bases, and 11 bases separated the two germline ends. Germline values: CDR1 LNHNV, CDR2 YYDKDF (reference sequence).

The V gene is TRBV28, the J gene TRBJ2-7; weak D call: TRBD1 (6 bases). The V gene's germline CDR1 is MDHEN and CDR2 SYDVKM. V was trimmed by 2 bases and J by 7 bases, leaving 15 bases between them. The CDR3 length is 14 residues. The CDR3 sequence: CASSLTGSSWEQYF. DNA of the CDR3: TGTGCCAGCAGTTTAACAGGGAGCAGCTGGGAGCAGTACTTC.

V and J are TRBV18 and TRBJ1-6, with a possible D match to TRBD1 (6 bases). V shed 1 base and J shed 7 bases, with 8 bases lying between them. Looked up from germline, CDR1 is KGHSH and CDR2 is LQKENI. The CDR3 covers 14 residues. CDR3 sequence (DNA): TGTGCCAGCTCACCACTTCAGGGGAATTCACCCCTCCACTTT. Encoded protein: CASSPLQGNSPLHF.

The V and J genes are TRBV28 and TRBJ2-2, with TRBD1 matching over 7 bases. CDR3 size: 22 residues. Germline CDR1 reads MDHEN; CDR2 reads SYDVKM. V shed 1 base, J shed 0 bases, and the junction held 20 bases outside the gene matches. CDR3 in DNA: TGTGCCAGCAGTTTATCTTACTCTTTTATCGGCAGGGGGTCATCGAACACCGGGGAGCTGTTTTTT. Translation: CASSLSYSFIGRGSSNTGELFF.

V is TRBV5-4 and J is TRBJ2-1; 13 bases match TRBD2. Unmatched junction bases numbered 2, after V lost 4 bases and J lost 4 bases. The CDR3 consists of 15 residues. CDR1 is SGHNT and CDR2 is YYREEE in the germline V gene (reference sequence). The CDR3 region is CASSPGLAGYNEQFF. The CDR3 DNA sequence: TGTGCCAGCAGCCCGGGACTAGCGGGGTACAATGAGCAGTTCTTC. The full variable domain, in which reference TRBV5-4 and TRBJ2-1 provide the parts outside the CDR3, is ETGVTQSPTHLIKTRGQQVTLRCSSQSGHNTVSWYQQALGQGPQFIFQYYREEENGRGNFPPRFSGLQFPNYSSELNVNALELDDSALYLCASSPGLAGYNEQFFGPGTRLTVL.